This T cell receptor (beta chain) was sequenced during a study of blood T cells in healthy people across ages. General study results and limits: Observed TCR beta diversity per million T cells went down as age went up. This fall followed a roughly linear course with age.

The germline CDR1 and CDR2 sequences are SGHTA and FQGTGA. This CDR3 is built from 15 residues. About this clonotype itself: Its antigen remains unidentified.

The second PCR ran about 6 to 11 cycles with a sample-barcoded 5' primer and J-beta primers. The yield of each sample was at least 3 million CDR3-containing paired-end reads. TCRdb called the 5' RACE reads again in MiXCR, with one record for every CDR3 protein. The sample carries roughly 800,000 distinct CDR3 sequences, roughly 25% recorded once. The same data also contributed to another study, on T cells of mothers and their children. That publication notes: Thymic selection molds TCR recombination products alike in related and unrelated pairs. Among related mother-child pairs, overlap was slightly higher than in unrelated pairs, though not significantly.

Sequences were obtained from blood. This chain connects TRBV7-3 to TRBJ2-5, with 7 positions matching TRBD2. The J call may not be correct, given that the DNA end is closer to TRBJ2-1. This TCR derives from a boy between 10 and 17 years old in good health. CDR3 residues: CASSLVGTNDNEQFF. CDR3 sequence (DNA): TGTGCCAGCAGCTTAGTCGGGACTAACGACAATGAGCAGTTCTTC.